A single sample is the source of the 2 T cell receptor beta chains below, sequenced in a study of regulatory T cells in long-lasting Graves disease. Assembly of TCR beta libraries relied on iRepertoire HTBI primers together with Arm-PCR of CDR3 regions. One entry per CDR3 protein, called by TCRdb with MiXCR from the multiplex PCR reads. The data contain 440,000 or so distinct CDR3 sequences, 14% to 15% of them singletons. The time point was: newly diagnosed GD, antithyroid drugs for less than 3 months. Isolated PBMC RNA provided the starting material for the TCR library. Another study also made use of these data, one on T cells in Graves' hyperthyroidism and ophthalmopathy.

Material: peripheral blood mononuclear cells (PBMCs), obtained at new diagnosis, from a patient treated with antithyroid drugs. These receptor sequences come from a woman younger than 45 with Graves disease.

This clonotype was seen at least ten times. DNA for the CDR3: TGTGCCAGCAGTTTATATCGGCTAGCGGGAGGGAGTGCCACCACAGATACGCAGTATTTT. Protein product: CASSLYRLAGGSATTDTQYF. V usage is TRBV27 and J usage is TRBJ2-3; 12 bases match TRBD2. The germline V gene has CDR1 MNHEY and CDR2 SMNVEV (reference sequence). This CDR3 spans 20 amino acids. After removal of 1 base from V and 2 bases from J, the junction contained 13 bases not matched to a gene.

This clonotype was counted at least ten times. As DNA, the CDR3 is TGTGCCAGCAGTTATTCCTCATCAAGCACAGATACGCAGTATTTT. Its translation: CASSYSSSSTDTQYF. The rearrangement links TRBV12-3 or TRBV12-4 to TRBJ2-3; D unclear. Trimming stripped 4 bases from V and 0 bases from J, with 11 bases between. This CDR3 region has 15 residues.